This T cell receptor (beta chain) was captured in a study of OX40 agonist ivuxolimab in advanced cancers. In the study overall: Ivuxolimab, which targeted the costimulatory receptor OX40 (CD134), was an agonistic, fully human IgG2 monoclonal antibody. Intravenous ivuxolimab was administered to patients every 2 weeks at six dose levels: 0.01, 0.1, 0.3, 1.5, 3 and 10 mg/kg. Among the approximately 54 dose-escalation patients, about 20 had hepatocellular carcinoma, 15 melanoma, 9 renal cell carcinoma and 9 head and neck cancer. A male proportion of under 85% and a mean age of approximately 58 years, ranging from about 20 to 79, were recorded for the dose-escalation cohort. Patients were allowed to have had prior anti-PD-1, anti-PD-L1 or anti-CTLA-4 therapy, and 40% of the dose-escalation patients had previously received checkpoint inhibitors. Three dose-escalation patients achieved partial responses, one with hepatocellular carcinoma and two with cutaneous melanoma. The purpose of peripheral TCRbeta sequencing was to test whether ivuxolimab changed TCR sequence diversity and led to clonal T-cell expansion. The paper describes the monotherapy dose-escalation part (N of about 52 patients) of the phase I trial of ivuxolimab.

What the work shows at the level of the full study, not this receptor alone: Partial responders in the 0.1-3.0 mg/kg groups had among the lowest normalized peripheral clonal expansion, especially among CD8+ T cells. Low levels of normalized T-cell clonal expansion were also seen in some patients who did not respond. The antigen specificity of the peripheral T cells that underwent clonal expansion was not determined. At doses of 0.1 to 3.0 mg/kg, clonal expansion of both CD4+ and CD8+ blood T cells was observed from baseline to week 6. After ivuxolimab, expanded clones were on average more numerous among CD8+ T cells than among CD4+ T cells.

Genomic DNA was isolated from the sorted cells so that the TCRbeta CDR3 region could be sequenced. TCRbeta CDR3 regions were sequenced using the immunoSEQ Assay. Entries here come from immuneACCESS through TCRdb and include only in-frame sequences with V and J called. Some clones fail to appear in such tables; in the studies checked, an unresolved V gene covers under half of the shortfall, and the cause of the remainder is unknown. This sample has 55,000 to 65,000 clones in its table, and roughly 86% of those were observed once. The ten largest make up roughly 1% of the sample. V is pared back by 7 bases and J by 0 bases, with 9 bases lying between the germline termini. The germline V gene (reference sequence) specifies LNHDA as CDR1 and SQIVND as CDR2. There are 13 amino acids in the CDR3, from cysteine to phenylalanine inclusive. Only the CDR3 region is kept as DNA, spanning 39 bases read in frame from base 1.

As regards this clone: Its antigen has not been determined. One base away there is no much larger clone; base qualities are not given.

The trial excluded patients who had a history of autoimmune disease or who were on systemic immunosuppression. In every dose cohort, peripheral blood was drawn for TCR sequencing at baseline, cycle 4 day 1, and cycle 7 day 1. The samples were taken from a phase I, first-in-human, multicenter, open-label dose-escalation trial of ivuxolimab. The trial enrolled adults with locally advanced or metastatic head and neck squamous cell, hepatocellular, melanoma or renal cell carcinoma. CD4+ and CD8+ T cells were sorted separately from peripheral blood before TCR sequencing. The material was CD4+ or CD8+ T cells sorted from blood, obtained in a trial of the OX40 agonist ivuxolimab. The TCR sequence derives from an adult with an advanced solid tumor such as melanoma, head and neck, liver or kidney cancer. The rearrangement combines TRBV19 with TRBJ2-5; the D gene identity is not certain. The CDR3 region reads CASKLHYQETQYF. The DNA is TGTGCCAGTAAATTACACTACCAAGAGACCCAGTACTTC.